A selection of T cell receptor beta chains follows, all from one sample in a study of radiotherapy plus CTLA-4 blockade in lung cancer. Produced via immunoSEQ multiplex PCR; TCRdb's table is partial and in-frame only. The data contain around 37,000 clones, just under 75% of them singletons. Sequencing was performed on peripheral blood, taken from a patient treated with radiotherapy plus ipilimumab. Every receptor here comes from a human donor with non-small cell lung cancer who had stable disease on radiotherapy plus ipilimumab. Both conserved end residues are part of each CDR3. D genes are given only for firm matches. Clone size is stated in some rows and not others, as once, few, many or a class when expanded.

d_gene	abundance	j_gene	v_gene	CDR3nt	CDR3aa
-	-	TRBJ2-3	TRBV19	TGTGCCAGTAGTATCGGTGGGAGTCGCACAGATACGCAGTATTTT	CASSIGGSRTDTQYF
TRBD1	-	TRBJ1-5	TRBV7-9	TGTGCCAGCAGCTTAGGGGGGACAGGGCGAAATCAGCCCCAGCATTTT	CASSLGGTGRNQPQHF
-	-	TRBJ2-7	TRBV10-3	TGTGCCATCAGTGATACAGCCTACGAGCAGTACTTC	CAISDTAYEQYF
TRBD1	-	TRBJ2-3	TRBV10-1	TGCGCCAGCAGTATCGACAGGGGGATCGCAGATACGCAGTATTTT	CASSIDRGIADTQYF
-	-	TRBJ1-4	TRBV18	TGTGCCAGCTCACCAGATCGTAGACAGCTGGGGGAAAAACTGTTTTTT	CASSPDRRQLGEKLFF
-	few	TRBJ1-2	TRBV10-3	TGTGCCATCAGTGAAGTGTCAGGAATTAACTATGGCTACACCTTC	CAISEVSGINYGYTF
TRBD1	-	TRBJ1-6	TRBV5-8	TGTGCCAGCAGCTTAGGGCAGGGGGCTCCCAACCTCCACTTT	CASSLGQGAPNLHF
TRBD1	-	TRBJ1-4	TRBV7-2	TGTGCCAGCAGCGTGACAGGGGGCTGGGAAAAACTGTTTTTT	CASSVTGGWEKLFF
-	-	TRBJ2-3	TRBV29-1	TGCATCGCCACAAGTGGCAACACAGATACGCAGTATTTT	CIATSGNTDTQYF
-	-	TRBJ1-5	TRBV9	TGTGCCAGCAGCTCCCGGGACACCAATCAGCCCCAGCATTTT	CASSSRDTNQPQHF
TRBD1	-	TRBJ1-2	TRBV7-9	TGTGCCAGCAGCGCAAGGACAGGCTATGGCTACACCTTC	CASSARTGYGYTF
-	-	TRBJ1-3	TRBV19	TGTGCCAGTAGGGACATCGGCTCTGGAAACACCATATATTTT	CASRDIGSGNTIYF
TRBD1	-	TRBJ1-2	TRBV30	TGTGCCTGGAATGGACAGGGGAACTATGGCTACACCTTC	CAWNGQGNYGYTF
TRBD1	-	TRBJ1-5	TRBV27	TGTGCCAGCAGTCGCGGGACAGCTAGCAATCAGCCCCAGCATTTT	CASSRGTASNQPQHF
TRBD1	-	TRBJ2-3	TRBV6-1	TGTGCCAGCAATTCCAGGGGGATAACAGATACGCAGTATTTT	CASNSRGITDTQYF
TRBD1	once	TRBJ2-5	TRBV6-6	TGTGCCAGCAGTCGGGACAGGCAAGAGACCCAGTACTTC	CASSRDRQETQYF
TRBD1	-	TRBJ1-2	TRBV5-6	TGTGCCAGCAGCTCTATACAGGGGGCGGACTATGGCTACACCTTC	CASSSIQGADYGYTF
-	few	TRBJ1-6	TRBV6-1	TGTGCCAGCAGTGAAGTGACGGGGGGGGCAAAGGATTCACCCCTCCACTTT	CASSEVTGGAKDSPLHF
TRBD1	-	TRBJ1-4	TRBV18	TGTGCCAGCTCACCGGGACAGAGTAATGAAAAACTGTTTTTT	CASSPGQSNEKLFF
TRBD1	-	TRBJ1-2	TRBV19	TGTGCCAGTACCTTGGCAGGGGGCAATGGCTACACCTTC	CASTLAGGNGYTF
TRBD1	-	TRBJ2-7	TRBV27	TGTGCCAGCAGTTTCACGGACAGGTACGAGCAGTACTTC	CASSFTDRYEQYF
-	few	TRBJ1-1	TRBV6-1	TGTGCCAGCAGCTCCCAAGCTGGTGAAGCTTTCTTT	CASSSQAGEAFF
-	-	TRBJ1-5	TRBV15	TGTGCCACCAGCAGAGACAGGGATCAGCCCCAGCATTTT	CATSRDRDQPQHF
TRBD2	-	TRBJ2-2	TRBV15	TGTGCCACCAGCGCCTACGGGGGGGACACCGGGGAGCTGTTTTTT	CATSAYGGDTGELFF
TRBD1	-	TRBJ2-2	TRBV27	TGTGCCAGCAGCCTGACAGGGTACACCGGGGAGCTGTTTTTT	CASSLTGYTGELFF
-	-	TRBJ2-5	TRBV7-8	TGTGCCAGCAGCTTCAGTGAGACCCAGTACTTC	CASSFSETQYF
-	-	TRBJ1-5	TRBV11-1	TGTGCCAGCAGCTCCCTACAGGGTATGAATCAGCCCCAGCATTTT	CASSSLQGMNQPQHF
TRBD2	-	TRBJ2-5	TRBV5-1	TGCGCCAGCAGCAGGACTAGCGGGGGGGCCCGGATCTTCCAAGAGACCCAGTACTTC	CASSRTSGGARIFQETQYF
-	few	TRBJ1-4	TRBV7-9	TGTGCCAGCAGCTTAGCGTTTGGCACTAATGAAAAACTGTTTTTT	CASSLAFGTNEKLFF
-	-	TRBJ1-6	TRBV19	TGTGCCAGTAGTGCCCCTACAGGGTTCGGAATTTCACCCCTCCACTTT	CASSAPTGFGISPLHF
TRBD1	once	TRBJ1-1	TRBV11-3	TGTGCCAGCAGCTGGACGACAGGGGTTAACACTGAAGCTTTCTTT	CASSWTTGVNTEAFF
TRBD1	-	TRBJ1-4	TRBV7-8	TGTGCCAGCAGCGCCAGATGGACAGGGGCTGAAAAACTGTTTTTT	CASSARWTGAEKLFF
TRBD1	-	TRBJ1-2	TRBV7-9	TGTGCCAGCAGCCTACGGGGTCAGGGGGTCTATGGCTACACCTTC	CASSLRGQGVYGYTF
-	-	TRBJ2-1	TRBV7-8	TGTGCCAGCAGCCTACAGGGGGGGTCCTACAATGAGCAGTTCTTC	CASSLQGGSYNEQFF
-	-	TRBJ1-2	TRBV2	TGTGCCAGCAGCTTAAACTATGGCTACACCTTC	CASSLNYGYTF
TRBD1	-	TRBJ1-3	TRBV7-2	TGTGCCAGCAGCTTAAGACAGGGCGGAAACACCATATATTTT	CASSLRQGGNTIYF
TRBD1	-	TRBJ1-4	TRBV19	TGTGCCAGTAGGCCACAGGGGGTCGGTGAAAAACTGTTTTTT	CASRPQGVGEKLFF
TRBD1	few	TRBJ1-1	TRBV10-3	TGTGCCATCAGTGAGTTCTCGCGGACAGGGTCTGGCACTGAAGCTTTCTTT	CAISEFSRTGSGTEAFF
TRBD1	-	TRBJ1-2	TRBV30	TGTGCCTGGAGTACCGGGGGGGGACAGGGGATCTATGGCTACACCTTC	CAWSTGGGQGIYGYTF
-	-	TRBJ1-1	TRBV5-4	TGTGCCAGCAGCTTGTGGGCGACTGAAGCTTTCTTT	CASSLWATEAFF
-	-	TRBJ1-1	TRBV6-5	TGTGCCAGCAGTTTGTGGCAGGGAAACACTGAAGCTTTCTTT	CASSLWQGNTEAFF
TRBD1	-	TRBJ2-5	TRBV9	TGTGCCAGCAGCCGGGACAGCGTAAAAGAGACCCAGTACTTC	CASSRDSVKETQYF
-	-	TRBJ1-5	TRBV7-9	TGTGCCAGCAGCTTAGGCCAGAACTATCAACCCCAGCATTTT	CASSLGQNYQPQHF
-	few	TRBJ1-6	TRBV5-6	TGTGCCAGCAGCTTGGTAGCGGACAACTATAATTCACCCCTCCACTTT	CASSLVADNYNSPLHF
TRBD2	-	TRBJ2-7	TRBV5-1	TGCGCCAGCAGCCAAGGGACTAGCGGGGGGGCGAACGAGCAGTACTTC	CASSQGTSGGANEQYF
-	few	TRBJ1-6	TRBV5-1	TGCGCCAGCAGCTTGGACACTAGCTCCTATAATTCACCCCTCCACTTT	CASSLDTSSYNSPLHF
-	-	TRBJ2-7	TRBV11-3	TGTGCCAGCAGCCCCGGAGGGACCTCCTACGAGCAGTACTTC	CASSPGGTSYEQYF
-	few	TRBJ1-2	TRBV7-2	TGTGCCAGCAGCGGCAGGGGTTTAAGTGTTGAGGGCTACACCTTC	CASSGRGLSVEGYTF
-	-	TRBJ1-1	TRBV7-2	TGTGCCAGCAGCTCGAAATTCGGCACTGAAGCTTTCTTT	CASSSKFGTEAFF
-	-	TRBJ1-6	TRBV18	TGTGCCAGCTCACCGAGCGCGACAGGAGTTAATAATTCACCCCTCCACTTT	CASSPSATGVNNSPLHF
TRBD1	-	TRBJ1-5	TRBV18	TGTGCCAGCTCACCATGGGCGGGACAGGGTAATCAGCCCCAGCATTTT	CASSPWAGQGNQPQHF
-	few	TRBJ2-3	TRBV25-1	TGTGCCAGCAGAAGGACAGAGCCCACAGATACGCAGTATTTT	CASRRTEPTDTQYF
-	-	TRBJ2-1	TRBV25-1	TGTGCCAGCAGTGGGCCGGGACAAACTTACAATGAGCAGTTCTTC	CASSGPGQTYNEQFF
-	-	TRBJ2-7	TRBV6-4	TGTGCCAGCAGTGACTCCTGGACAGTGGACTGCGAGCAGTACTTC	CASSDSWTVDCEQYF
-	few	TRBJ1-2	TRBV6-6	TGTGCCAGCAGGGAACAGGGCTTCTATGGCTACACCTTC	CASREQGFYGYTF
-	once	TRBJ1-4	TRBV9	TGTGCCAGCAGCGCGCGTCTCGAGGAAAAACTGTTTTTT	CASSARLEEKLFF
-	-	TRBJ2-6	TRBV6-5	TGTGCCAGCAGTTACCGGGACTCTGGGGCCAACGTCCTGACTTTC	CASSYRDSGANVLTF
-	-	TRBJ1-2	TRBV6-5	TGTGCCAGCAACGGGGGGTTTCAGAAAAACTATGGCTACACCTTC	CASNGGFQKNYGYTF
-	-	TRBJ1-6	TRBV30	TGTGCCTGGAGTCCCAAGGGACTTCCGAGGAGTTCACCCCTCCACTTT	CAWSPKGLPRSSPLHF